At least ten counts were recorded for the clone carrying this T cell receptor (beta chain). Its antigen is still unknown. Relative to the germline gene, one junction end is altered; a read error may explain this. Germline V lookup: CDR1 MDHEN, CDR2 SYDVKM. This CDR3 region has 15 residues. The team produced cDNA through 5'RACE using 10-nucleotide random UMIs. TCRdb analysed the 5' RACE reads with MiXCR anew, one entry per CDR3 protein. Among over 50,000 distinct CDR3 sequences listed, approximately 3.3% were seen once. The unsorted libraries were made from 2 million PBMCs kept at -80 C. This sample is drawn from a study of neurological immune-mediated disorders. Study results and limitations: Among expanded clones, no CDR3 amino acid sequences were shared across subjects, a pattern suggesting private repertoires in all groups.

The source of this sequence is a man between 35 and 55 years old with multiple sclerosis. Material: PBMCs. This chain links TRBV28 with TRBJ1-6; possibly TRBD1 for D (6 bases). The CDR3 loop reads CASSLDRFYNSPLNF. In nucleotides, the CDR3 is TGTGCCAGCAGTTTAGACAGGTTCTATAATTCACCCCTCAACTTT.